Listed here are 20 T cell receptor beta chains from one sample, sequenced in a study of blood T cells in healthy people across ages. A J-beta primer mix and a sample-barcoded 5' primer were used in a second PCR of roughly 7 to 12 cycles. Each CDR3 protein gets one entry after TCRdb re-called the 5' RACE reads with MiXCR. The sample shows about 720,000 distinct CDR3 sequences, roughly 25% of them seen only once. These records were also assigned to another study, of T cells of mothers and their children.

Sequences were obtained from blood. These TCRs come from a boy younger than 18 in good health.

The rearrangement joins TRBV6-5 to TRBJ1-2; 8 bases align to TRBD1. From germline, CDR1 is MNHEY and CDR2 SVGAGI. The trim removed 0 bases at V and 1 base at J, leaving 7 bases unmatched. This CDR3 region has 17 residues. The CDR3 nucleotides are TGTGCCAGCAGTTACTCTCCAGGGGGCGAGTTTAACTATGGCTACACCTTC. It encodes CASSYSPGGEFNYGYTF.

For this clonotype: Its ends do not fully match the called genes, so a read error is possible. This chain links TRBV12-3 or TRBV12-4 with TRBJ2-3; TRBD2 agrees at 7 bases. The CDR3 is 14 amino acids. CDR3 amino acids: CASSIAGTTDTQYF. CDR3 DNA: TGTGCCAGCAGTATAGCGGGTACCACAGATACGCAGTATTTT.

This chain uses TRBV20-1 with TRBJ2-7; TRBD2 is a possible D gene (6 bases). V was cut by 0 bases and J by 0 bases, with 18 bases left in between. This CDR3 has 17 residues. Germline values: CDR1 DFQATT, CDR2 SNEGSKA (reference sequence). This chain's CDR3 is CSARDYGVAEPSYEQYF. The CDR3 nucleotides read TGCAGTGCTAGAGATTACGGGGTAGCGGAGCCCTCCTACGAGCAGTACTTC.

The chain carries TRBV19 and TRBJ1-2, with TRBD1 matching over 7 bases. The CDR3 has 13 amino acids. Looked up from germline, CDR1 is LNHDA and CDR2 is SQIVND (reference sequence). V lost 7 bases, J lost 4 bases, and 6 bases stayed unmatched. The CDR3 sequence is CASNPGGPYGYTF. CDR3 nucleotide sequence: TGTGCCAGTAACCCAGGGGGTCCCTATGGCTACACCTTC. The variable domain in full, completed from reference TRBV19 and TRBJ1-2, reads DGGITQSPKYLFRKEGQNVTLSCEQNLNHDAMYWYRQDPGQGLRLIYYSQIVNDFQKGDIAEGYSVSREKKESFPLTVTSAQKNPTAFYLCASNPGGPYGYTFGSGTRLTVV.

CDR3 coding DNA: TGTGCCACCAGCCTACCACTAGAGTCGGACACCGGGGAGCTGTTTTTT. It specifies CATSLPLESDTGELFF. The rearrangement links TRBV15 to TRBJ2-2; maybe TRBD2 (5 bases). Germline lookup yields CDR1 LNHNV and CDR2 YYDKDF (reference sequence). V was trimmed by 5 bases and J by 3 bases, leaving 16 bases between them. The CDR3 has 16 residues.

V and J are TRBV3-1 and TRBJ2-3; TRBD2 matches 7 bases. The germline CDR1 and CDR2 sequences are LGHDT and YNNKEL (reference sequence). The length of the CDR3 is 20 residues. Trimming removed 4 bases from V and 0 bases from J; junction bases left unmatched: 19. CDR3 loop: CASSLSVGVAGLPSTDTQYF. CDR3 bases: TGTGCCAGCAGCCTTTCGGTAGGAGTAGCGGGTCTTCCTAGCACAGATACGCAGTATTTT.

This clonotype occurred many times. The chain has TRBV12-3 or TRBV12-4 and TRBJ2-5; 10 bases line up with TRBD1. Matching the DNA end better, TRBJ2-7 makes the J call doubtful. The CDR3 is 15 residues long. The CDR3 spells CASSTGQGGSYEQYF. Here the CDR3 DNA reads TGTGCCAGCAGCACCGGACAGGGGGGGTCCTACGAGCAGTACTTC.

V and J are TRBV14 and TRBJ2-5; a weak D match, TRBD2 (5 bases). Germline CDR1 reads SGHDN; CDR2 reads FVKESK. The CDR3 is 12 residues long. V was trimmed by 4 bases and J by 11 bases, leaving 14 bases between them. The CDR3 DNA follows: TGTGCCAGCAGCCTTAGGCCCCGCGGGCAGTACTTC. It yields the protein CASSLRPRGQYF.

The rearrangement uses TRBV7-3 and TRBJ2-5, with 10 bases that match TRBD1. V lost 2 bases to trimming and J lost 3 bases; unmatched junction nucleotides: 6. Germline-derived CDR1 and CDR2 are SGHTA and FQGTGA. The CDR3 loop spans 16 amino acids. The CDR3, as DNA: TGTGCCAGCAGCTTAGGGACAGGGGAAGGCGAAGAGACCCAGTACTTC. As protein: CASSLGTGEGEETQYF.

This chain joins TRBV2 and TRBJ1-6, with D unclear. The length of the CDR3 is 15 residues. CDR1 and CDR2 (germline): SNHLY, FYNNEI. The germline V and J ends were trimmed by 2 bases and 5 bases, with 10 bases remaining between them. CDR3 sequence: CASSEWRQDNSPLHF. CDR3 DNA: TGTGCCAGCAGTGAATGGCGGCAGGATAATTCACCCCTCCACTTT.

The chain recombines TRBV6-5 with TRBJ2-7; D call uncertain. CDR1 and CDR2 (germline): MNHEY, SVGAGI. The CDR3 sequence is 13 residues long. The V and J ends lost 2 bases and 2 bases respectively, with 7 bases between them. The CDR3 here is CASSYRAAYEQYF. The DNA of the CDR3 is TGTGCCAGCAGTTACAGGGCAGCCTACGAGCAGTACTTC.

A few counts support this clonotype. As DNA, the CDR3 is TGTGCCAGCAGCTTAGCTACAGACACATTTAATTCACCCCTCCACTTT. Protein product: CASSLATDTFNSPLHF. The chain employs TRBV7-2 and TRBJ1-6, with D hard to call. Germline CDR1 reads SGHTA; CDR2 reads FQGNSA. Trimming stripped 0 bases from V and 6 bases from J, with 12 bases between. There are 16 residues in the CDR3.

J is TRBJ2-1 and V is TRBV10-3; D possibly corresponds to TRBD2 (7 bases). Germline V gives CDR1 ENHRY, CDR2 SYGVKD. V lost 0 bases, J lost 0 bases, and 15 bases lay in between. The CDR3 has 18 residues. The CDR3 region has the DNA TGTGCCATCAGTGAGTCTCTAGGCGCGGGGGCCTCCTACAATGAGCAGTTCTTC. Translated: CAISESLGAGASYNEQFF.

The chain joins TRBV15 to TRBJ1-4; a possible D gene is TRBD1 (5 bases). V was clipped by 4 bases and J by 7 bases, with 28 bases between them. The germline V gene has CDR1 LNHNV and CDR2 YYDKDF (reference sequence). This CDR3 is built from 19 residues. The CDR3 bases are TGTGCCACCAGCAAAGACCCACCTCGGCCGGGACCCTATACTGAAAAACTGTTTTTT. Amino acid sequence: CATSKDPPRPGPYTEKLFF.

The table lists this clonotype with a few counts. The chain uses TRBV7-8 and TRBJ2-2; D is uncertain. Trimming took off 8 bases at V and 5 bases at J, with 9 bases between the two ends. From germline, CDR1 is SGHVS and CDR2 FQNEAQ. There are 12 residues in the CDR3. CDR3 in DNA: TGTGCCAGCCTCGACGGGACCGGGGAGCTGTTTTTT. Translation: CASLDGTGELFF.

The chain employs TRBV2 and TRBJ2-3; 9 nucleotides line up with TRBD2. This CDR3 has 17 amino acids. Germline V gene lookup returns CDR1 SNHLY and CDR2 FYNNEI. The ends lost 6 bases at V and 2 bases at J; junction bases unmatched: 12. As DNA, the CDR3 is TGTGCCAGCAGGGATCCTAGCGGGGAGGGATACACAGATACGCAGTATTTT. It yields the protein CASRDPSGEGYTDTQYF.

This clonotype showed up many times. The chain recombines TRBV7-2 with TRBJ2-2; 11 positions agree with TRBD1. The ends lost 5 bases at V and 3 bases at J; junction bases unmatched: 8. Germline lookup yields CDR1 SGHTA and CDR2 FQGNSA. CDR3 length: 17 amino acids. CDR3 DNA: TGTGCCAGCAGCATGGGGGACAGGGGGTTCTACACCGGGGAGCTGTTTTTT. Amino acids: CASSMGDRGFYTGELFF.

The rearrangement links TRBV3-1 to TRBJ1-1; tentatively, D is TRBD1 (5 bases). There are 13 residues in the CDR3. Trimming shortened V by 2 bases and J by 6 bases, and 10 bases separated the two germline ends. Germline V gene lookup returns CDR1 LGHDT and CDR2 YNNKEL (reference sequence). DNA of the CDR3: TGTGCCAGCAGCCAACTTGGGACGGCTGAAGCTTTCTTT. This codes for CASSQLGTAEAFF.

This clonotype was seen only a few times. The genes are TRBV7-9 and TRBJ1-1; D remains ambiguous. CDR1 SEHNR and CDR2 FQNEAQ come from the germline V gene (reference sequence). The CDR3 contains 12 residues. Trimming took 5 bases from V and 12 from J, leaving 16 bases between them. CDR3 bases: TGTGCCAGCAGCCTCGGGGATACCAAAACTTTCTTT. As protein: CASSLGDTKTFF.

The chain couples TRBV20-1 to TRBJ1-2, with D hard to call. Germline V lookup: CDR1 DFQATT, CDR2 SNEGSKA (reference sequence). V lost 6 bases and J lost 1, with 12 bases in between. The CDR3 runs 13 residues. The DNA of the CDR3 is TGCAGTGCAACCCAGAGCTTTAACTATGGCTACACCTTC. Translation gives CSATQSFNYGYTF.